The 10 T cell receptor beta chains below were found in one sample sequenced in a study of vaccination effects on CD4 cells after COVID-19. The protocol was immunoSEQ multiplex PCR, while the TCRdb copy is restricted to in-frame clones and leaves out a portion. Of roughly 30,000 clones detected, roughly 72% appear once; the ten largest clones hold roughly 27%. Their specific antigens are unknown. Ahead of sequencing, the ViraFEST assay grew antigen-specific CD4+ T cells using viral peptide pools. Isolation of CD4+ T cells took place after 10 days of culture. Vaccinated participants had no history of SARS-CoV-2 infection and tested negative for nucleocapsid antibodies. The sequenced sample was CD4+ T cells from PBMCs cultured with HCoV-OC43 spike peptides, obtained before COVID-19 vaccination. Subset denoted: HCoV-OC43 spike overlapping peptide pool stimulation. These receptors all come from a human donor who received a COVID-19 vaccine.

J is TRBJ1-3 and V is TRBV9; D call uncertain. The CDR3 has 13 amino acids. The V end lost 2 bases, the J end lost 6 bases, and 9 bases lay between the germline ends. The V gene's germline CDR1 is SGDLS and CDR2 YYNGEE. The CDR3 protein is CASSVGVLNTIYF. Written as DNA, the CDR3 is TGTGCCAGCAGCGTTGGGGTTCTAAACACCATATATTTT.

CDR3 bases: TGCGCCAGCAGCCAAACCCTGACAGGGGACACCTACGAGCAGTACTTC. Residues: CASSQTLTGDTYEQYF. The chain is built from TRBV4-3 and TRBJ2-7; 8 bases are a match to TRBD1. From germline, CDR1 is LGHNA and CDR2 YSLEER. The trim removed 2 bases at V and 2 bases at J, leaving 8 bases unmatched. There are 16 residues in the CDR3.

There are a few counts of this clone. Written as DNA, the CDR3 is TGTGCCAGCAGCGCGGTAGCGGGGGCCGCTTACAATGAGCAGTTCTTC. It yields the protein CASSAVAGAAYNEQFF. This rearrangement joins TRBV11-2 to TRBJ2-1, with 9 bases lining up with TRBD2. The CDR3 is made up of 16 amino acids. Losses at the gene ends were 5 bases for V and 4 bases for J; bases not matched to a gene: 9. Per the germline V gene, CDR1 is SGHAT and CDR2 is FQNNGV.

The rearrangement links TRBV5-1 to TRBJ2-2, with D perhaps matching TRBD1 (6 bases). There are 16 residues in the CDR3. Germline V lookup: CDR1 SGHRS, CDR2 YFSETQ. V was trimmed by 1 base and J by 3 bases, leaving 13 bases between them. CDR3 bases: TGCGCCAGCAGCTTGATGACAGGTGTGGACACCGGGGAGCTGTTTTTT. Its translation: CASSLMTGVDTGELFF.

The J gene is TRBJ2-7, the V gene TRBV6-5; 13 bases are shared with TRBD2. The V gene's germline CDR1 is MNHEY and CDR2 SVGAGI. Trimming cost V 6 bases and J 0 bases; bases outside gene matches: 2. The CDR3 contains 15 residues. CDR3 DNA: TGTGCCAGCAGCCGGACTAGCGGGAGCTCCTACGAGCAGTACTTC. This codes for CASSRTSGSSYEQYF.

The rearrangement joins TRBV19 to TRBJ2-7; 10 bases are a match to TRBD2. This CDR3 has 14 amino acids. CDR1 and CDR2 from the germline V gene are LNHDA and SQIVND (reference sequence). Unmatched junction bases numbered 9, after V lost 4 bases and J lost 9 bases. The CDR3 loop reads CASSNELAGMRQYF. CDR3 DNA sequence: TGTGCCAGTAGTAATGAACTAGCGGGGATGAGGCAGTACTTC.

The J gene is TRBJ1-2, the V gene TRBV19; D is undetermined. Germline CDR1 is LNHDA and CDR2 is SQIVND (reference sequence). Trimming pared 5 bases from V and 8 bases from J, leaving 12 bases between. The CDR3 spans 12 residues. The CDR3 sequence is CASSAWSEGYTF. In DNA form, the CDR3 reads TGTGCCAGTAGTGCTTGGTCGGAAGGCTACACCTTC.

The V and J genes are TRBV29-1 and TRBJ1-1; perhaps TRBD1 as D (6 bases). V was pared by 6 bases and J by 8 bases, with 13 bases between. This CDR3 region has 11 residues. CDR1 is SQVTM and CDR2 is ANQGSEA in the germline V gene. The CDR3 region is CSVQQGTEAFF. Here the CDR3 DNA reads TGCAGCGTACAGCAGGGGACGGAAGCTTTCTTT.

This sequence joins TRBV30 and TRBJ1-2; 9 nucleotides match TRBD1. Germline values: CDR1 GTSNPN, CDR2 SVGIG (reference sequence). With 3 bases clipped from V and 2 bases from J, the junction kept 1 base outside the gene matches. The CDR3 runs to 13 residues. The CDR3 sequence: CAWSGTGNYGYTF. The DNA for the CDR3 is TGTGCCTGGAGCGGGACAGGGAACTATGGCTACACCTTC.

J is TRBJ1-2 and V is TRBV30, with a possible D match to TRBD1 (6 bases). Trimming left V 3 bases short and J 5 bases short, with 13 bases between. Germline V gene lookup returns CDR1 GTSNPN and CDR2 SVGIG (reference sequence). This CDR3 is built from 13 residues. CDR3: CAWRALGGYGYTF. The CDR3 coding sequence is TGTGCCTGGAGGGCATTAGGGGGGTATGGCTACACCTTC.